These 27 T cell receptor beta chains originate from one sample sequenced in a study of metastatic and nonmetastatic thyroid tumors. Patients underwent thyroid surgery, and none had received any treatment before it. Via MiXCR, TCRdb re-called the PCR reads. Of more than 35,000 clones in the sample, 13% were seen once. The sequenced material came from blood. These receptors all come from a female donor with papillary thyroid cancer or a benign thyroid nodule (not recorded which). Some clones in this sample may be carry-over from other donors' samples.

This clone was detected ten times or more. V and J are TRBV24-1 and TRBJ2-3, with D perhaps TRBD2 (6 bases). The CDR3 covers 14 residues. V was shortened by 12 bases and J by 4 bases, with 19 bases between the two germline ends. Germline V lookup: CDR1 KGHDR, CDR2 SFDVKD. The CDR3 is CAAGSGSWSDTQYF. DNA for the CDR3: TGTGCCGCGGGGAGCGGGTCTTGGTCAGATACGCAGTATTTT.

This clone was counted ten times or more. The V call is TRBV3-1, the J call TRBJ2-5; D is unresolved. V lost 0 bases and J lost 3, with 11 bases in between. The CDR3 runs to 15 residues. CDR1 is LGHDT and CDR2 is YNNKEL in the germline V gene (reference sequence). The CDR3 DNA is TGTGCCAGCAGCCAAGATCGAACAGTGAAAGAGACCCAGTACTTC. Translating it yields CASSQDRTVKETQYF.

Many counts were recorded for this clone. J is TRBJ2-6 and V is TRBV5-4; maybe TRBD2 (5 bases). The CDR3 contains 16 residues. Trimming took off 7 bases at V and 8 bases at J, with 22 bases between the two ends. In germline, CDR1 is SGHNT, CDR2 YYREEE (reference sequence). CDR3 sequence: CASAFGVLQAPNVLTF. In DNA, the CDR3 is TGTGCCAGCGCCTTCGGGGTCCTCCAAGCGCCCAACGTCCTGACTTTC.

This clone was recorded many times. The rearrangement uses TRBV20-1 and TRBJ2-2; D ambiguous. Trimming took 0 bases from V and 1 from J, leaving 9 bases between them. This CDR3 region has 15 residues. Germline V CDR1 and CDR2: DFQATT, SNEGSKA (reference sequence). The CDR3 protein is CSAREGSMNTGELFF. Here the CDR3 DNA reads TGCAGTGCTAGAGAGGGTTCAATGAACACCGGGGAGCTGTTTTTT.

This clone was detected many times. V gene TRBV4-2 combines with J gene TRBJ1-3; no reliable D call. This CDR3 comprises 15 residues. V gave up 0 bases and J gave up 4 bases, with 10 bases separating them. Germline CDR1 LGHNA, CDR2 YNFKEQ. CDR3: CASSQDRGGGNTIYF. The CDR3 DNA sequence: TGTGCCAGCAGCCAAGATCGGGGAGGCGGAAACACCATATATTTT.

This clone has ten or more counts. The V gene is TRBV10-3, the J gene TRBJ1-2, with 8 bases matching TRBD1. The CDR3 sequence is 18 residues long. The germline gives CDR1 ENHRY, CDR2 SYGVKD. V lost 6 bases, J lost 3 bases, and 18 bases stayed unmatched. DNA for the CDR3: TGTGCCATCAGGAACTTCGGGACAGGTGAAGATTTTGACTATGGCTACACCTTC. Protein product: CAIRNFGTGEDFDYGYTF.

In its sample, this clone was seen a few times. The rearrangement joins TRBV4-2 to TRBJ2-1, with D maybe TRBD1 (6 bases). The CDR3 spans 16 residues. The germline V gene encodes CDR1 LGHNA and CDR2 YNFKEQ. V was clipped by 8 bases and J by 6 bases, with 23 bases between them. The CDR3 nucleotides are TGTGCCAGCGAGGGGGTTTTTCGGCGGACCTCCAATGAGCAGTTCTTC. It yields the protein CASEGVFRRTSNEQFF.

This clone was counted at least ten times. The chain combines TRBV3-1 with TRBJ2-5; TRBD1 might be the D (6 bases). The CDR3 is 17 residues long. CDR1 is LGHDT and CDR2 is YNNKEL in the germline V gene (reference sequence). The V end lost 0 bases, the J end lost 3 bases, and 17 bases lay between the germline ends. CDR3 loop: CASSQESHRVVEETQYF. CDR3 in DNA: TGTGCCAGCAGCCAAGAGAGTCACAGGGTGGTCGAAGAGACCCAGTACTTC.

This clone has at least ten counts. An end of the junction differs from the germline gene, which may be a read error. The V call is TRBV7-7, the J call TRBJ2-2, with a tentative D call TRBD1 (5 bases). The germline CDR1 and CDR2 sequences are SSHAT and FNYEAQ (reference sequence). The CDR3 is made up of 13 amino acids. For the CDR3, the DNA is TGTGCTAGCAGCCGCTACAGGACCGGGGAGCTGTTTTTT. It specifies CASSRYRTGELFF.

This clone has a handful of counts. One base away lies a much larger clone, so this may be a sequencing read error. The chain uses TRBV28 and TRBJ2-4; D not certain. Germline V CDR1 and CDR2: MDHEN, SYDVKM. CDR3 size: 15 residues. Here the CDR3 DNA reads TGTGCCAGCTCTTCTCCGGAGCGAGCCAAAAACATTAAGTACTTC. Its protein is CASSSPERAKNIKYF.

This clone was seen repeatedly, ten times or more. The V and J genes are TRBV7-3 and TRBJ1-2, with D maybe TRBD1 (5 bases). The V end was cut by 0 bases, the J end by 7 bases, with 9 bases between. The V gene's germline CDR1 is SGHTA and CDR2 FQGTGA. CDR3 length: 13 amino acids. The CDR3 spells CASSLTGEGGYTF. The CDR3 DNA follows: TGTGCCAGCAGCTTAACGGGGGAAGGTGGCTACACCTTC.

The V gene is TRBV6-1, the J gene TRBJ2-7; TRBD2 might be the D (5 bases). Germline lookup yields CDR1 MNHNS and CDR2 SASEGT. V gave up 0 bases and J gave up 5 bases, with 17 bases separating them. The CDR3 is made up of 16 amino acids. CDR3 sequence: CASSEALSLRRHEQYF. The CDR3 region has the DNA TGTGCCAGCAGTGAAGCGTTATCCCTGAGGAGGCACGAGCAGTACTTC.

There are many counts of this clone. CDR3: CSARAPPAGHEQYF. The CDR3 region has the DNA TGCAGTGCTAGAGCTCCTCCTGCGGGCCACGAGCAGTACTTC. The V call is TRBV20-1, the J call TRBJ2-7; D may be TRBD2 (5 bases). The CDR3 length is 14 residues. Germline CDR1 DFQATT, CDR2 SNEGSKA (reference sequence). Trimming shortened V by 1 base and J by 5 bases, and 15 bases separated the two germline ends.

This clone was detected ten times or more. V usage is TRBV6-1 and J usage is TRBJ2-1; D unclear. V dropped 6 bases and J dropped 8 bases, with 14 bases sitting between them. The germline V gene encodes CDR1 MNHNS and CDR2 SASEGT. This CDR3 spans 13 amino acids. The CDR3 region has the DNA TGTGCCAGCAGCCCCTCTAGTCGGTATGAGCAGTTCTTC. Its translation is CASSPSSRYEQFF.

Many counts were recorded for this clone. The chain is built from TRBV12-3 or TRBV12-4 and TRBJ2-1; TRBD2 matches at 8 bases. This CDR3 is 16 amino acids long. Trimming removed 7 bases from V and 6 bases from J; junction bases left unmatched: 14. In DNA, the CDR3 is TGTGCCAGCACCTGGACGGGGGCTAGCGGGCGCAATGAGCAGTTCTTC. It specifies CASTWTGASGRNEQFF.

This clone was detected many times. The chain couples TRBV18 to TRBJ2-5, with D perhaps TRBD1 (5 bases). V was pared by 6 bases and J by 5 bases, with 19 bases between. This CDR3 region has 15 residues. Germline assignment: CDR1 KGHSH and CDR2 LQKENI. The CDR3 bases are TGTGCCAGCTCGCTACAGGCCCACGTGGGGGAGACCCAGTACTTC. This sequence encodes CASSLQAHVGETQYF. Full variable domain (missing parts from reference TRBV18 and TRBJ2-5): NAGVMQNPRHLVRRRGQEARLRCSPMKGHSHVYWYRQLPEEGLKFMVYLQKENIIDESGMPKERFSAEFPKEGPSILRIQQVVRGDSAAYFCASSLQAHVGETQYFGPGTRLLVL.

This clone has at least ten counts. The genes are TRBV28 and TRBJ1-5; D remains unclear. The V end was cut by 2 bases, the J end by 3 bases, with 8 bases between. This CDR3 spans 14 amino acids. Germline lookup yields CDR1 MDHEN and CDR2 SYDVKM. The CDR3: CASSLGVYNQPQHF. Here the CDR3 DNA reads TGTGCCAGCAGTTTAGGGGTTTACAATCAGCCCCAGCATTTT. The complete variable domain, with remaining parts taken from reference TRBV28 and TRBJ1-5, reads DVKVTQSSRYLVKRTGEKVFLECVQDMDHENMFWYRQDPGLGLRLIYFSYDVKMKEKGDIPEGYSVSREKKERFSLILESASTNQTSMYLCASSLGVYNQPQHFGDGTRLSIL.

This clone was picked up a small number of times. This chain joins TRBV15 and TRBJ1-2; 7 positions match TRBD1. After removal of 7 bases from V and 4 bases from J, the junction contained 15 bases not matched to a gene. The CDR3 totals 16 residues. Looked up from germline, CDR1 is LNHNV and CDR2 is YYDKDF (reference sequence). This chain's CDR3 is CATTLDRWPAVYGYTF. The DNA of the CDR3 is TGTGCCACCACCCTGGACAGGTGGCCGGCGGTCTATGGCTACACCTTC.

A word on this clone: A much larger clone sits a single nucleotide away, making a read error possible. The V gene is TRBV27, the J gene TRBJ2-3, with TRBD2 as a possible D gene (5 bases). Per germline, CDR1 MNHEY and CDR2 SMNVEV (reference sequence). The CDR3 totals 13 residues. V lost 10 bases and J lost 8, with 19 bases in between. CDR3 region: CATSGTPCGTQYF. The CDR3 coding sequence is TGTGCCACGAGCGGCACCCCTTGTGGTACGCAGTATTTT.

This clone was observed at least ten times. One end of the junction is discordant with germline, which a read error may explain. This specimen includes other DNA sequences encoding the same CDR3. The gene calls are TRBV12-3 or TRBV12-4 and TRBJ2-6; TRBD1 is a possible D gene (5 bases). This CDR3 spans 15 amino acids. CDR3 protein: CASTSTGAGANVLTF. In DNA form, the CDR3 reads TGTGCCAGCACTTCAACTGGGGCTGGGGCCAACGTCCTGACTTTT.

This clone was recorded a few times. The rearrangement joins TRBV6-2 or TRBV6-3 to TRBJ1-5, with D perhaps TRBD1 (6 bases). Trimming cost V 6 bases and J 5 bases, with 11 bases left between them. Germline CDR1 reads MNHEY; CDR2 reads SVGEGT. This CDR3 is 13 amino acids long. Here the CDR3 DNA reads TGTGCCAGCAGCCAACAGGGTTATCAGCCCCAGCATTTT. This encodes CASSQQGYQPQHF.

This clone was seen ten or more times. The chain couples TRBV15 to TRBJ1-5; TRBD1 is a possible D gene (6 bases). V lost 3 bases and J 6 bases, leaving 9 bases between the germline ends. The CDR3 spans 13 residues. The germline V gene encodes CDR1 LNHNV and CDR2 YYDKDF (reference sequence). CDR3 in DNA: TGTGCCACCAGCAGTGCAGGGGCTCAGCCCCAGCATTTT. This translates into CATSSAGAQPQHF.

In its sample, this clone was seen many times. V gene TRBV20-1 combines with J gene TRBJ2-1, with 8 nucleotides matching TRBD2. This CDR3 contains 14 residues. Trimming took 3 bases from V and 8 from J; bases not matched to a gene: 9. Germline V gene sequence: CDR1 DFQATT, CDR2 SNEGSKA (reference sequence). The chain's CDR3 is CSASPVGLVYEQFF. As DNA, the CDR3 is TGCAGTGCTAGCCCCGTGGGACTAGTCTATGAGCAGTTCTTC.

Note on this clone: Compared with germline, one end of the junction differs, possibly owing to a read error. The gene calls are TRBV12-3 or TRBV12-4 and TRBJ2-1, with D maybe TRBD1 (5 bases). The CDR3 is 18 amino acids. The CDR3 bases are TGTGCCAGCAGCCTAAACAGGTGGGAAAGTCTCACAAGGAATGGGCAGTTCTTC. Translation gives CASSLNRWESLTRNGQFF.

This clone has a count of ten or more. The chain couples TRBV20-1 to TRBJ1-5; D uncertain. The length of the CDR3 is 13 residues. Looked up from germline, CDR1 is DFQATT and CDR2 is SNEGSKA (reference sequence). Trimming took off 6 bases at V and 11 bases at J, with 20 bases between the two ends. The CDR3 nucleotides are TGCAGTGCCAAGCCTAGGGATTCCCCAGCCCAGCATTTT. This gives the protein CSAKPRDSPAQHF.

This clone has a count of ten or more. One junction end disagrees with the germline gene, perhaps due to a read error. The gene calls are TRBV19 and TRBJ1-2; the match to TRBD1 covers 11 bases. CDR3 length: 16 residues. Germline assignment: CDR1 LNHDA and CDR2 SQIVND (reference sequence). CDR3 in amino acids: CASSPRQGQGVLWLHF. The CDR3 nucleotides read TGTGCCAGTAGTCCCCGGCAGGGACAGGGGGTTCTATGGCTACACTTC.

This clone is deemed medium-sized. The J gene is TRBJ2-7, the V gene TRBV6-1, with 9 bases that match TRBD1. This CDR3 is 14 amino acids long. CDR1 MNHNS and CDR2 SASEGT come from the germline V gene. The J segment lost 3 bases and the V segment lost 8 bases, leaving 8 bases of the junction unmatched. The chain's CDR3 is CASATGTGIYEQYF. CDR3 nucleotide sequence: TGTGCCAGCGCGACCGGGACAGGGATCTACGAGCAGTACTTC.